This T cell receptor beta chain was obtained from a study of blood T cell repertoires in COVID-19. Study details: The United States, Italy and Spain were the sources of the acute and convalescent COVID-19 samples. T cells, B-cell-depleted T cells, or PBMCs provided the cDNA or gDNA that served as material.

A remark on this clone: A junction boundary mismatches the germline segment, possibly from a read error.

In the authors' workflow: Amplification of reference gene primers was used by the study to estimate nucleated cell counts. This table comes from immunoSEQ multiplex PCR, and its TCRdb copy is limited to in-frame clones, with some not included. From that table come the V and J calls and clone size; the DNA was used to work out D and trimming. The table has about 190,000 clones, about 77% seen once. Germline CDR1 is SGHRS and CDR2 is YFSETQ. The CDR3 has 15 amino acids. Sequencing used peripheral blood. The TCR originated in a woman of 80 years or more with active or convalescent COVID-19. The chain links TRBV5-1 to TRBJ2-7, with 8 positions matching TRBD2. DNA of the CDR3: TGCGCCAACAGCCCCGGGAGGGGTGTATCTTTCGAGCAGTACTTC. Translated: CANSPGRGVSFEQYF.